This T cell receptor (beta chain) emerged from a study of early T cells in non-severe SARS-CoV-2 infection. This CDR3 comprises 13 residues. The V and J ends lost 5 bases and 7 bases respectively, with 9 bases between them. CDR1 SEHNR and CDR2 FQNEAQ come from the germline V gene (reference sequence). Using its own MiXCR run on the 5' RACE reads, TCRdb lists one record per CDR3 protein. Here the sample spans tens of thousands of distinct CDR3 sequences, over 4% being singletons. The sequencing input was whole blood. This TCR was recovered from an adult who was a healthcare worker with PCR-confirmed SARS-CoV-2 infection or an uninfected control (not recorded which). V is TRBV7-9 and J is TRBJ1-6; no reliable D call. This CDR3 is CASSGWMNSPLHF. The CDR3 coding sequence is TGTGCCAGCAGCGGATGGATGAATTCACCCCTCCACTTT. Supplemented by reference TRBV7-9 and TRBJ1-6, the full variable domain reads DTGVSQNPRHKITKRGQNVTFRCDPISEHNRLYWYRQTLGQGPEFLTYFQNEAQLEKSRLLSDRFSAERPKGSFSTLEIQRTEQGDSAMYLCASSGWMNSPLHFGNGTRLTVT.